Given below is one T cell receptor beta chain in context. V gave up 3 bases and J gave up 1 base, with 9 bases separating them. Germline values: CDR1 LNHDA, CDR2 SQIVND (reference sequence). The CDR3 spans 14 residues. The data derive from a study of shared clonotypes between healthy human individuals. Produced via immunoSEQ multiplex PCR; TCRdb's table is partial and in-frame only. The data show 1.4 million to 1.5 million clones, approximately 96% seen once. The source material was naive CD4+ T cells sorted from blood. Noted subset: CD45RA+ positively selected. The source is a man younger than 40 in good health. V usage is TRBV19 and J usage is TRBJ2-5, with D maybe TRBD2 (5 bases). CDR3: CASSIRETQETQYF. CDR3 coding DNA: TGTGCCAGTAGTATTAGGGAGACCCAAGAGACCCAGTACTTC.